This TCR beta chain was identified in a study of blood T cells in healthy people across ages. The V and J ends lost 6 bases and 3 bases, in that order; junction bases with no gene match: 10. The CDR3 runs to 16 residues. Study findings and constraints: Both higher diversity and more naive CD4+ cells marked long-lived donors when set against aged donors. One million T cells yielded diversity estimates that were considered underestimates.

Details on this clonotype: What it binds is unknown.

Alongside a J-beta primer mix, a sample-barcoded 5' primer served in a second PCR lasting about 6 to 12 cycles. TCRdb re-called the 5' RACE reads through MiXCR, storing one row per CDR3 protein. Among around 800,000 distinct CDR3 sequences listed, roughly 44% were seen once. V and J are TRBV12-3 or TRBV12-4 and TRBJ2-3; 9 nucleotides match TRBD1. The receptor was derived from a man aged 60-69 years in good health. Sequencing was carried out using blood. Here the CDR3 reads CASRKGQGLRTDTQYF. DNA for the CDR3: TGTGCCAGCAGAAAGGGACAGGGACTGAGGACAGATACGCAGTATTTT.